The T cell receptor beta chain under discussion was sequenced for a study of blood T cell repertoires in COVID-19. At the level of the study: There were acute and convalescent COVID-19 samples, and they came from the United States, Italy and Spain. T cells, B-cell-depleted T cells, or PBMCs provided the cDNA or gDNA that served as material.

How the authors handled the data: Reference gene primer amplification in the assay estimated nucleated cell counts. Libraries were prepared by immunoSEQ multiplex PCR; TCRdb keeps only in-frame clonotypes and omits some of them. V and J calls and clone size are as listed in that table; D and trimming were resolved from the DNA. The sample yields roughly 15,000 clones, 84% seen once. The CDR3 consists of 13 residues. The ends lost 3 bases at V and 8 bases at J; junction bases unmatched: 4. The germline V gene encodes CDR1 KGHSH and CDR2 LQKENI. What was sequenced was peripheral blood. This clonotype was obtained from a man aged 50-60 years with active COVID-19. This rearrangement joins TRBV18 to TRBJ2-1; 7 bases agree with TRBD2. DNA for the CDR3: TGTGCCAGCTCACCGGGGGGGGACGATGAGCAGTTCTTC. Its translation: CASSPGGDDEQFF.